The rows below give T cell receptor beta chains drawn from one sample of a study of neoadjuvant nivolumab and ipilimumab in lung cancer. The data were produced by immunoSEQ multiplex PCR, yet TCRdb's version contains in-frame clones alone and is incomplete. The sample includes approximately 29,000 clones, about nine tenths of them seen just once. The starting material was peripheral blood, obtained after neoadjuvant nivolumab, alone or with ipilimumab, at or shortly before surgery. These TCRs come from an adult with non-small cell lung cancer. Each CDR3 is given with its conserved first and last residue. Fields, in order: D gene, V gene, clone size, J gene, CDR3 protein, CDR3 DNA. D genes are given only for firm matches. Some rows mark clone size as missing; the rest say once, few, many or name a class of expanded clone.

D gene: TRBD1
V gene: TRBV5-4
clone size: .
J gene: TRBJ1-2
CDR3 protein: CASSPRTGTAYGYTF
CDR3 DNA: TGTGCCAGCAGCCCGAGGACAGGGACGGCTTACGGCTACACCTTC

D gene: .
V gene: TRBV5-5
clone size: .
J gene: TRBJ1-6
CDR3 protein: CASSFIWDNSPLHF
CDR3 DNA: TGTGCCAGCAGCTTCATTTGGGATAATTCACCCCTCCACTTT

D gene: .
V gene: TRBV29-1
clone size: once
J gene: TRBJ2-5
CDR3 protein: CSVEGTWNQETQYF
CDR3 DNA: TGCAGCGTTGAAGGAACGTGGAACCAAGAAACCCAGTACTTC

D gene: .
V gene: TRBV7-9
clone size: once
J gene: TRBJ1-1
CDR3 protein: CASSLVLTGYTEAFF
CDR3 DNA: TGTGCCAGCAGCTTAGTCCTCACAGGGTACACTGAAGCTTTCTTT

D gene: .
V gene: TRBV6-4
clone size: .
J gene: TRBJ1-6
CDR3 protein: CASTGGRKESPLHF
CDR3 DNA: TGTGCCAGCACAGGAGGGAGAAAGGAATCACCCCTCCACTTT

D gene: TRBD1
V gene: TRBV18
clone size: .
J gene: TRBJ1-1
CDR3 protein: CASSLETGYTEAFF
CDR3 DNA: TGTGCCAGCTCGCTAGAGACAGGGTACACTGAAGCTTTCTTT

D gene: .
V gene: TRBV5-4
clone size: .
J gene: TRBJ2-4
CDR3 protein: CASSLDGGLNIQYF
CDR3 DNA: TGTGCCAGCAGCCTGGACGGGGGATTAAACATTCAGTACTTC

D gene: .
V gene: TRBV5-5
clone size: .
J gene: TRBJ2-2
CDR3 protein: CASSNRIGTTNTGELFF
CDR3 DNA: TGTGCCAGCAGCAACCGGATAGGGACAACCAACACCGGGGAGCTGTTTTTT

D gene: TRBD1
V gene: TRBV12-5
clone size: .
J gene: TRBJ2-1
CDR3 protein: CASGLVIGGTYNEQFF
CDR3 DNA: TGTGCTAGTGGTTTGGTCATAGGGGGCACCTACAATGAGCAGTTCTTC

D gene: .
V gene: TRBV6-5
clone size: .
J gene: TRBJ2-7
CDR3 protein: CASNKDTGSYEQYF
CDR3 DNA: TGTGCCAGCAACAAAGACACGGGATCCTACGAGCAGTACTTC

D gene: .
V gene: TRBV7-9
clone size: .
J gene: TRBJ2-6
CDR3 protein: CASSSGGTGANVLTF
CDR3 DNA: TGTGCCAGCAGCTCAGGAGGGACTGGGGCCAACGTCCTGACTTTC

D gene: .
V gene: TRBV25-1
clone size: .
J gene: TRBJ1-6
CDR3 protein: CASSELGVGSPLHF
CDR3 DNA: TGTGCCAGCAGTGAGCTGGGTGTCGGTTCACCCCTCCACTTT

D gene: TRBD1
V gene: TRBV15
clone size: few
J gene: TRBJ2-7
CDR3 protein: CATSRGSGTGIYEQYF
CDR3 DNA: TGTGCCACCAGCAGAGGCTCCGGGACAGGGATCTACGAGCAGTACTTC

D gene: .
V gene: TRBV4-2
clone size: .
J gene: TRBJ2-7
CDR3 protein: CASSQTGTYEQYF
CDR3 DNA: TGTGCCAGCAGCCAAACGGGGACCTACGAGCAGTACTTC

D gene: .
V gene: TRBV14
clone size: .
J gene: TRBJ2-3
CDR3 protein: CASSQRSRTTLSTDTQYF
CDR3 DNA: TGTGCCAGCAGCCAGCGGTCCCGGACGACCCTAAGCACAGATACGCAGTATTTT

D gene: TRBD1
V gene: TRBV4-2
clone size: once
J gene: TRBJ1-2
CDR3 protein: CASSQLTGDSGYTF
CDR3 DNA: TGTGCCAGCAGCCAACTCACAGGGGATTCTGGCTACACCTTC

D gene: .
V gene: TRBV11-2
clone size: .
J gene: TRBJ2-7
CDR3 protein: CASSLDNSYEQYF
CDR3 DNA: TGTGCCAGCAGCTTAGATAACAGTTACGAGCAGTACTTC

D gene: .
V gene: TRBV5-4
clone size: .
J gene: TRBJ2-2
CDR3 protein: CASSLAGPGELFF
CDR3 DNA: TGTGCCAGCAGCTTGGCAGGTCCCGGGGAGCTGTTTTTT

D gene: .
V gene: TRBV6-1
clone size: .
J gene: TRBJ1-1
CDR3 protein: CASSEAGGHRAFF
CDR3 DNA: TGTGCCAGCAGTGAAGCGGGAGGACATCGGGCTTTCTTT

D gene: .
V gene: TRBV5-1
clone size: .
J gene: TRBJ2-2
CDR3 protein: CASSLIGTRPGELFF
CDR3 DNA: TGCGCCAGCAGCTTGATCGGTACCCGTCCCGGGGAGCTGTTTTTT

D gene: .
V gene: TRBV2
clone size: .
J gene: TRBJ1-5
CDR3 protein: CASSEAENQPQHF
CDR3 DNA: TGTGCCAGCAGTGAAGCAGAGAATCAGCCCCAGCATTTT

D gene: .
V gene: TRBV7-8
clone size: .
J gene: TRBJ1-1
CDR3 protein: CASRPLVGALEAFF
CDR3 DNA: TGTGCCAGCAGACCCTTGGTTGGGGCTCTCGAAGCTTTCTTT

D gene: .
V gene: TRBV6-1
clone size: .
J gene: TRBJ1-5
CDR3 protein: CASSEGTVSNQPQHF
CDR3 DNA: TGTGCCAGCAGTGAAGGGACAGTAAGCAATCAGCCCCAGCATTTT

D gene: .
V gene: TRBV10-1
clone size: .
J gene: TRBJ1-2
CDR3 protein: CASSERKGLYGYTF
CDR3 DNA: TGCGCCAGCAGTGAAAGGAAGGGGCTCTATGGCTACACCTTC

D gene: .
V gene: TRBV5-6
clone size: .
J gene: TRBJ1-3
CDR3 protein: CASSRESRGNTIYF
CDR3 DNA: TGTGCCAGCAGCCGGGAGTCTCGTGGAAACACCATATATTTT

D gene: TRBD2
V gene: TRBV7-3
clone size: .
J gene: TRBJ2-5
CDR3 protein: CASSLISGRVGTQYF
CDR3 DNA: TGTGCCAGCAGCTTAATTTCAGGGAGGGTAGGGACCCAGTACTTC

D gene: TRBD2
V gene: TRBV18
clone size: .
J gene: TRBJ2-3
CDR3 protein: CASSLAGGSLSTDTQYF
CDR3 DNA: TGTGCCAGCTCTTTAGCGGGGGGCTCCTTAAGCACAGATACGCAGTATTTT

D gene: .
V gene: TRBV5-1
clone size: once
J gene: TRBJ2-5
CDR3 protein: CASSLVRQHLRRQETQYF
CDR3 DNA: TGCGCCAGCAGCTTGGTGCGGCAACATCTGCGAAGACAAGAGACCCAGTACTTC

D gene: .
V gene: TRBV10-3
clone size: .
J gene: TRBJ1-3
CDR3 protein: CAIRQANSGNTIYF
CDR3 DNA: TGTGCCATCCGACAGGCAAACTCTGGAAACACCATATATTTT

D gene: .
V gene: TRBV27
clone size: .
J gene: TRBJ1-5
CDR3 protein: CASSWAFGGNQPQHF
CDR3 DNA: TGTGCCAGCAGTTGGGCCTTCGGCGGCAATCAGCCCCAGCATTTT

D gene: .
V gene: TRBV15
clone size: .
J gene: TRBJ2-7
CDR3 protein: CATSQEGGKIREQYF
CDR3 DNA: TGTGCCACCAGCCAGGAGGGAGGTAAAATACGAGAACAGTACTTC

D gene: TRBD1
V gene: TRBV28
clone size: .
J gene: TRBJ1-1
CDR3 protein: CASTGTGHREAFF
CDR3 DNA: TGTGCCAGCACGGGGACAGGCCACAGAGAAGCTTTCTTT

D gene: .
V gene: TRBV29-1
clone size: .
J gene: TRBJ1-4
CDR3 protein: CSVEDAGRQLFF
CDR3 DNA: TGCAGCGTTGAAGATGCGGGAAGGCAACTGTTTTTT

D gene: .
V gene: TRBV5-4
clone size: .
J gene: TRBJ2-1
CDR3 protein: CASSLAGNEQFF
CDR3 DNA: TGTGCCAGCAGCTTGGCAGGGAATGAGCAGTTCTTC

D gene: .
V gene: TRBV11-1
clone size: .
J gene: TRBJ2-2
CDR3 protein: CASSFSGPNTGELFF
CDR3 DNA: TGTGCCAGCAGCTTTAGCGGCCCGAACACCGGGGAGCTGTTTTTT

D gene: .
V gene: TRBV5-1
clone size: .
J gene: TRBJ2-7
CDR3 protein: CASSLAGEGNYEQYF
CDR3 DNA: TGCGCCAGCAGCTTGGCAGGGGAGGGAAACTACGAGCAGTACTTC

D gene: .
V gene: TRBV18
clone size: .
J gene: TRBJ1-5
CDR3 protein: CASSPMQAESQPQHF
CDR3 DNA: TGTGCCAGCTCACCCATGCAGGCAGAAAGTCAGCCCCAGCATTTT

D gene: .
V gene: TRBV18
clone size: .
J gene: TRBJ2-2
CDR3 protein: CASSPGGAVIVELFF
CDR3 DNA: TGTGCCAGCTCACCAGGCGGGGCCGTGATTGTCGAGCTGTTTTTT

D gene: .
V gene: TRBV6-6
clone size: .
J gene: TRBJ1-3
CDR3 protein: CASSYSASGNTIYF
CDR3 DNA: TGTGCCAGCAGTTACTCCGCCTCTGGAAACACCATATATTTT

D gene: TRBD2
V gene: TRBV7-7
clone size: .
J gene: TRBJ2-2
CDR3 protein: CASSPRGGTNTGELFF
CDR3 DNA: TGTGCCAGCAGCCCCCGGGGGGGCACGAACACCGGGGAGCTGTTTTTT

D gene: .
V gene: TRBV27
clone size: .
J gene: TRBJ1-1
CDR3 protein: CASSSGTGEAFF
CDR3 DNA: TGTGCCAGCAGTTCAGGGACGGGTGAAGCTTTCTTT